What follows is one TCR beta chain and its context. It was 80,000 to 100,000 TCR templates that were assayed per sample. TCRdb's copy holds only in-frame clones and misses some; the assay was immunoSEQ multiplex PCR. This sample has some 100,000 clones, with 92% found just once. The source of the sample is a study of siplizumab effects on memory and regulatory T cells. V gave up 7 bases and J gave up 6 bases; unmatched junction bases: 9. CDR3 length equals 13 residues. CDR1 SQVTM and CDR2 ANQGSEA come from the germline V gene. Sequences were obtained from Tregs sorted from blood. J is TRBJ2-1 and V is TRBV29-1; 7 positions agree with TRBD1. The clonotype originates from a human donor in good health. CDR3 protein: CSASRGGSNEQFF. The CDR3 nucleotides are TGCAGCGCCTCTAGAGGGGGCAGCAATGAGCAGTTCTTC.